This T cell receptor beta chain emerged from a study of shared clonotypes between healthy human individuals. Germline loops: CDR1 SGDLS, CDR2 YYNGEE. CDR3 length: 19 amino acids. J gave up 7 bases and V 4 bases, and 19 bases lay outside the gene matches. Healthy HIV-negative adults with no recent acute infections or vaccinations were recruited as donors. Division of CD4+ cells produced a CD45RA+ naive subset and a CD45RA-negative memory subset. Each subset's genomic DNA was split evenly across several immunoSEQ plates. Source study methods: There were no quality scores in the junction-only immunoSEQ sequences, so filtering differed. Sequencing was performed with immunoSEQ multiplex PCR; in TCRdb, only in-frame clones are kept and a portion is missing. From that table come the V and J calls and clone size; the DNA was used to work out D and trimming. The sample carries millions of clones, around 90% recorded once.

J is TRBJ2-5 and V is TRBV9, with TRBD2 matching over 13 bases. This receptor was identified in a man between 18 and 35 years old in good health. Sequences were obtained from naive CD4+ T cells sorted from blood. Subset reported: CD45RA+ positively selected. As DNA, the CDR3 is TGTGCCAGCAGCCCGGGACTAGCGGGAAGTATTAAATGGGGTGGGACCCAGTACTTC. It encodes CASSPGLAGSIKWGGTQYF.